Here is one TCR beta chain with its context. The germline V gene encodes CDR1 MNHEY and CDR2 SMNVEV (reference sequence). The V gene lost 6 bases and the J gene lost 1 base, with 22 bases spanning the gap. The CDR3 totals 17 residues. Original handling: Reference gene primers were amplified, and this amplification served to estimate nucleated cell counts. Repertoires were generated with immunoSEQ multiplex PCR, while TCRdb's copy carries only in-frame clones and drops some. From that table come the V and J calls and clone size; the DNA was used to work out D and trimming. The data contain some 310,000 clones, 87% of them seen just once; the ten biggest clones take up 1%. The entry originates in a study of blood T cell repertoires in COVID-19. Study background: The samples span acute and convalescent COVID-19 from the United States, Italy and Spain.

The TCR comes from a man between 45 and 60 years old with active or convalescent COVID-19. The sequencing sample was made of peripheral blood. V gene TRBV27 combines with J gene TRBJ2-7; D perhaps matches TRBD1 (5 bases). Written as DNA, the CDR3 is TGTGCCAGCAGCTCCTTCAACCCGACACAGGCTTCCTACGAGCAGTACTTC. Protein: CASSSFNPTQASYEQYF.